These 3 T cell receptor beta chains came from one sample sequenced in a study of shared clonotypes between healthy human individuals. Using immunoSEQ multiplex PCR, the repertoire was profiled, and TCRdb retains in-frame clones only, with some absent. Among about 490,000 clones, around 85% were seen once, and the ten largest hold roughly 13%. The source material was PBMCs. Every receptor here comes from a middle-aged woman in good health. Some clones in this sample may be carry-over from other donors' samples.

This clone was observed once. J is TRBJ2-1 and V is TRBV19; 11 bases align to TRBD2. Germline CDR1 is LNHDA and CDR2 is SQIVND (reference sequence). Trimming cost V 1 base and J 7 bases; bases outside gene matches: 6. The CDR3 is 16 amino acids. Written as DNA, the CDR3 is TGTGCCAGTAGTATAGCTCTAGCGGGAGGCCTTAATGAGCAGTTCTTC. It yields the protein CASSIALAGGLNEQFF.

V and J are TRBV7-3 and TRBJ2-1; TRBD2 agrees at 7 bases. CDR1 is SGHTA, CDR2 FQGTGA, per germline. The V gene end was trimmed by 0 bases and the J gene end by 3 bases; junction bases not matched to a gene: 5. This CDR3 has 16 residues. Here the CDR3 reads CASSLTPGTNYNEQFF. The CDR3 bases are TGTGCCAGCAGCTTAACCCCCGGGACTAACTACAATGAGCAGTTCTTC.

Comment on this clone: This likely stems from a read error, as it lies one base from a far larger clone. Other DNA sequences in this sample translate to the same CDR3. The chain combines TRBV5-1 with TRBJ2-7; the match to TRBD1 covers 7 bases. V was clipped by 0 bases and J by 4 bases; unmatched bases: 4. The germline gives CDR1 SGHRS, CDR2 YFSETQ. This CDR3 is built from 14 residues. The DNA for the CDR3 is TGCGCCAGCAGCTTGGGGACAGGAGGTTACGAGCAGTACTTC. It is translated as CASSLGTGGYEQYF. The entire variable domain, with the rest obtained from reference TRBV5-1 and TRBJ2-7, is as follows: KAGVTQTPRYLIKTRGQQVTLSCSPISGHRSVSWYQQTPGQGLQFLFEYFSETQRNKGNFPGRFSGRQFSNSRSEMNVSTLELGDSALYLCASSLGTGGYEQYFGPGTRLTVT.